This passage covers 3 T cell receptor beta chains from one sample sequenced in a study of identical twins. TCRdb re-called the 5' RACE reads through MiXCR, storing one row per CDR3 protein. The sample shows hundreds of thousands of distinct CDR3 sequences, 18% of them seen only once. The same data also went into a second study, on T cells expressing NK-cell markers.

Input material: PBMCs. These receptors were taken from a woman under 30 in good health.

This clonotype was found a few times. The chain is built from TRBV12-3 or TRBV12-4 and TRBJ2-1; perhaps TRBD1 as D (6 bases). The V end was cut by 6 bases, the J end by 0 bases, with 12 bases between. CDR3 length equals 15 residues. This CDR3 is CASRQGQSSYNEQFF. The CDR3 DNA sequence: TGTGCCAGCAGACAGGGCCAGAGCTCCTACAATGAGCAGTTCTTC.

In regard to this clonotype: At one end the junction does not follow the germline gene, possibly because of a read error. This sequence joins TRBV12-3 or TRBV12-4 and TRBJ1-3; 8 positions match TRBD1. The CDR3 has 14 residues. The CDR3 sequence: CASSGTGGGNTVYF. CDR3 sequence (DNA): TGTGCCAGCAGTGGAACAGGGGGTGGAAACACCGTATATTTT.

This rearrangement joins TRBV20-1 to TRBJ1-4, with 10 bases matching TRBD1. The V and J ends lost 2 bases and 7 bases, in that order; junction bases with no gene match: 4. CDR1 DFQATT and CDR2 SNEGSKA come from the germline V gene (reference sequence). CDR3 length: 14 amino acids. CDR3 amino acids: CSARRQGASEKLFF. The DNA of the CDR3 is TGCAGTGCTAGAAGACAGGGGGCCAGTGAAAAACTGTTTTTT.